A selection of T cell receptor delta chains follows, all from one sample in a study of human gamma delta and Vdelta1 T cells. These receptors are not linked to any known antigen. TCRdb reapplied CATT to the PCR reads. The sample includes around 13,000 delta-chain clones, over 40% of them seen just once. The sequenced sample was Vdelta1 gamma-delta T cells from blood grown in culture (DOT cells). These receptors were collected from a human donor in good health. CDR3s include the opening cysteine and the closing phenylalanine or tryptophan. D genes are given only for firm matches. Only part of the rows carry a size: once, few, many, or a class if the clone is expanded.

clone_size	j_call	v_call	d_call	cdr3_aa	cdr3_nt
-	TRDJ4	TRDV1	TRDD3	CALGGGFLSDRGTGGYIRPLIF	TGTGCTCTTGGGGGTGGGTTCCTAAGTGATAGAGGTACTGGGGGATACATCAGACCCCTGATCTTT
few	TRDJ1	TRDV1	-	CALGELVSPALLALDLTDKLIF	TGTGCTCTTGGGGAACTAGTTTCCCCGGCCTTACTGGCCCTGGACCTTACCGATAAACTCATCTTT
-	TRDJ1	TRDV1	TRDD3	CALGEPCSTGEGTDKLIF	TGTGCTCTTGGGGAACCCTGTAGTACTGGGGAAGGAACCGATAAACTCATCTTT
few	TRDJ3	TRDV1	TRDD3	CALGELPKPYWGIRVWDTRQMFF	TGTGCTCTTGGGGAACTTCCCAAACCCTACTGGGGGATAAGAGTCTGGGACACCCGACAGATGTTTTTC
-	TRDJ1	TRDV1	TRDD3	CALGESLWGSGRGIPPDKLIF	TGTGCTCTTGGGGAATCGCTCTGGGGTTCCGGCAGGGGGATACCACCCGATAAACTCATCTTT
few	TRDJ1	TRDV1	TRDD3	CALGELNPTPQILGDTATDKLIF	TGTGCTCTTGGGGAACTCAATCCTACCCCTCAAATACTGGGGGATACTGCAACCGATAAACTCATCTTT
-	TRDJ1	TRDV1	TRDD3	CALGDLKLPRLGDKWGYTDKLIF	TGTGCTCTTGGGGACCTGAAGCTACCCAGACTGGGGGATAAGTGGGGGTACACCGATAAACTCATCTTT
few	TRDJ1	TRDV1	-	CALGAPGQSVDKYTDKLIF	TGTGCTCTTGGGGCTCCGGGACAAAGTGTGGATAAGTACACCGATAAACTCATCTTT
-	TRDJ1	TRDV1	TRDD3	CALGATWGYADKLIF	TGTGCTCTTGGAGCCACGTGGGGATACGCCGATAAACTCATCTTT
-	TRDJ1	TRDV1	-	CALGDLFPLGIPPNTDKLIF	TGTGCTCTTGGGGACCTATTTCCCCTGGGGATCCCACCGAACACCGATAAACTCATCTTT
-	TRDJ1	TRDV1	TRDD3	CALGEPPGGYAAKLIF	TGTGCTCTTGGGGAACCCCCTGGGGGATACGCGGCTAAACTCATCTTT
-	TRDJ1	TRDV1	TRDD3	CALGELVPTVLGDRRTDKLIF	TGTGCTCTTGGGGAACTAGTTCCTACCGTACTGGGGGATAGGAGAACCGATAAACTCATCTTT
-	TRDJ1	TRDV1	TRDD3	CALGELSLRKGWGALGDKLIF	TGTGCTCTTGGGGAACTTAGCTTACGGAAAGGCTGGGGGGCACTCGGCGATAAACTCATCTTT
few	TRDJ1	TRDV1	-	CALGAHAVSLKHFPDKLIF	TGTGCTCTTGGGGCCCATGCGGTCTCACTGAAACATTTCCCCGATAAACTCATCTTT
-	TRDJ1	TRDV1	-	CALGEPTRERLGAGSKYSGYTDKLIF	TGTGCTCTTGGGGAACCGACACGCGAGCGTCTCGGCGCGGGATCAAAATATTCCGGATACACCGATAAACTCATCTTT
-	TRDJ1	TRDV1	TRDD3	CALGEPRGPDWGRPPYTDKLIF	TGTGCTCTTGGGGAACCCCGTGGCCCGGACTGGGGGAGGCCCCCGTACACCGATAAACTCATCTTT
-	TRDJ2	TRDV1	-	CALGASSYLGDTAQLFF	TGTGCTCTTGGGGCGTCTTCCTACCTGGGGGATACAGCACAACTCTTCTTT
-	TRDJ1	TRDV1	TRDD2	CALGEGLPTIRGSNSLIHTDKLIF	TGTGCTCTTGGTGAAGGCCTTCCTACTATCCGGGGGTCCAATTCGTTAATTCACACCGATAAACTCATCTTT
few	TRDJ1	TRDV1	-	CALGGISTDKLIF	TGTGCTCTTGGGGGTATAAGCACCGATAAACTCATCTTT
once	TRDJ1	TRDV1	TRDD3	CALGDYPLRGLLGDTRTDKLIF	TGTGCTCTTGGGGACTACCCTCTCCGCGGGCTACTGGGGGATACTAGGACCGATAAACTCATCTTT
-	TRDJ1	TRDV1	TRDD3	CALGVLRAVGDPDTDKLIF	TGTGCTCTTGGGGTCCTGCGGGCGGTGGGGGATCCGGACACCGATAAACTCATCTTT
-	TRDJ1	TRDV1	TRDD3	CALGELERLGDHTDKLIF	TGTGCTCTTGGGGAACTTGAGCGACTGGGGGACCACACCGATAAACTCATCTTT
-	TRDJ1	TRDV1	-	CALGGTTTWGLYTDKLIF	TGTGCTCTTGGGGGCACTACGACCTGGGGTCTGTACACCGATAAACTCATCTTT
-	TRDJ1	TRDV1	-	CALGGLAFQRTGVPKLIF	TGTGCTCTTGGGGGCCTGGCCTTCCAGCGTACTGGGGTGCCAAAACTCATCTTT
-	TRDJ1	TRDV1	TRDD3	CALGELLKPSGGDTRAIDKLIF	TGTGCTCTTGGGGAACTACTTAAGCCTTCAGGTGGGGATACGCGAGCAATCGATAAACTCATCTTT
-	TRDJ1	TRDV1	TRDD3	CALGELIPVLGGRKLIF	TGTGCTCTTGGGGAACTAATCCCCGTACTGGGGGGTCGAAAACTCATCTTT
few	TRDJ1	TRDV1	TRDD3	CALSPIRGIHTDKLIF	TGTGCTCTTTCACCAATACGTGGGATACACACCGATAAACTCATCTTT
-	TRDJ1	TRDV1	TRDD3	CALGSALTRTRGYRPTDKHIF	TGTGCTCTTGGGTCGGCCCTTACCCGTACTAGGGGATACAGGCCCACCGATAAACACATCTTT
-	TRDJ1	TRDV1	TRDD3	CALGELPPPPATEGDTDLYTDKLIF	TGTGCTCTTGGGGAACTTCCTCCTCCTCCCGCTACTGAGGGGGATACCGACCTGTACACCGATAAACTCATCTTT
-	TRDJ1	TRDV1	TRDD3	CALGELIALSYVPSRRLGDTSGADKLIF	TGTGCTCTTGGGGAACTAATAGCGCTTTCCTACGTCCCTTCCCGTCGGCTGGGGGATACGAGCGGGGCCGATAAACTCATCTTT
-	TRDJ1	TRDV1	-	CALGGVPILATDKLIF	TGTGCTCTTGGGGGGGTCCCAATCCTGGCCACCGATAAACTCATCTTT
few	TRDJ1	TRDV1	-	CALGELALPTRLFGTGGLYTDKLIF	-
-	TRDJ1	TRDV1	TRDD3	CALGEPRDTHKYTDKLIF	TGTGCTCTTGGGGAACCTAGGGATACGCACAAGTACACCGATAAACTCATCTTT
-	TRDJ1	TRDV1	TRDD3	CALGEHFPSGGRTDKLIF	TGTGCTCTTGGGGAGCACTTCCCGTCTGGGGGACGCACCGATAAACTCATCTTT
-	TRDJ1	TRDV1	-	CALGELPVWRGISSVYTDKLIF	-
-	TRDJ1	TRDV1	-	CALGEQAALGIPTDKLIF	TGTGCTCTTGGGGAGCAGGCTGCCCTGGGGATCCCAACCGATAAACTCATCTTT
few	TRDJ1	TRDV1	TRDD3	CALGEASYGGDTCSDKLIF	TGTGCTCTTGGGGAAGCTTCCTACGGGGGGGATACGTGTTCCGATAAACTCATCTTT
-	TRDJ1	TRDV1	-	CALGTTSYRYWGSKLIF	TGTGCTCTTGGGACTACTTCCTACCGGTACTGGGGATCAAAACTCATCTTT
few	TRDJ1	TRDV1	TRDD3	CALGDSPLRVPLGDTDLPLLYTDKLIF	TGTGCTCTTGGGGACTCCCCCCTCCGGGTTCCCCTGGGGGATACTGACCTTCCCCTCTTGTACACCGATAAACTCATCTTT
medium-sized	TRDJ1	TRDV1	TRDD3	CALGELGLRGGSYTDKLIF	TGTGCTCTTGGGGAACTGGGGCTACGTGGGGGATCGTACACCGATAAACTCATCTTT
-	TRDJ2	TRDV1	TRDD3	CALGELRQGGYPRMTAQLFF	TGTGCTCTTGGGGAACTCCGTCAAGGGGGATACCCCCGGATGACAGCACAACTCTTCTTT
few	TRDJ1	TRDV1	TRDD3	CALGGAVGDTGSMRTDKLIF	TGTGCTCTTGGGGGCGCGGTGGGGGATACCGGATCTATGAGAACCGATAAACTCATCTTT
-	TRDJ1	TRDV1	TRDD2	CALGERKPSFLGTDKLIF	TGTGCTCTTGGGGAACGGAAACCTTCCTTTCTCGGCACCGATAAACTCATCTTT
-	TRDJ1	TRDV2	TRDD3	CACDTGRGMPSYTDKLIF	TGTGCCTGTGACACCGGTCGGGGGATGCCCTCGTACACCGATAAACTCATCTTT
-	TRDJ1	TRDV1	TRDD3	CALGELGPTGGPGYTDKLIF	TGTGCTCTTGGGGAACTCGGTCCAACTGGGGGACCGGGGTACACCGATAAACTCATCTTT
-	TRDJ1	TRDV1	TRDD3	CALGELLTQYWGIQHLTRGDTTFNTDKLIF	TGTGCTCTTGGGGAACTACTAACTCAGTACTGGGGGATACAACATTTAACACGGGGGGATACAACATTTAACACCGATAAACTCATCTTT
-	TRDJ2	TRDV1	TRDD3	CALGELRRPTFLSGGYGLFF	TGTGCTCTTGGGGAACTACGCCGTCCTACGTTTCTGTCTGGGGGATACGGGCTCTTCTTT
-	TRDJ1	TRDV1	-	CALVGTLRPSADKLIF	TGTGCTCTTGTGGGTACCCTACGCCCCTCGGCCGATAAACTCATCTTT
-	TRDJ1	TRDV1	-	CALGVDLPAHPSDKLIF	TGTGCTCTTGGGGTAGACCTCCCCGCTCACCCCTCCGATAAACTCATCTTT
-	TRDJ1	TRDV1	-	CALGELATWGPYTDKLIF	TGTGCTCTTGGGGAACTGGCTACATGGGGGCCGTACACCGATAAACTCATCTTT
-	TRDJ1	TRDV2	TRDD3	CACDTRKWWGTYTDKLIF	TGTGCCTGTGACACTCGAAAATGGTGGGGGACGTACACCGATAAACTCATCTTT
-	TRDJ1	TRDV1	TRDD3	CALGDFPTLVGDTFTPKYTDKLIF	TGTGCTCTTGGGGACTTCCCCACATTGGTGGGGGATACCTTCACGCCTAAGTACACCGATAAACTCATCTTT
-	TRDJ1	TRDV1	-	CALGELSGPQAKLIF	TGTGCTCTTGGGGAACTATCCGGTCCCCAGGCGAAACTCATCTTT
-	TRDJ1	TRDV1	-	CALGEVRNTDKLIF	TGTGCTCTTGGGGAGGTAAGGAACACCGATAAACTCATCTTT
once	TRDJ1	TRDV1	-	CALGFHPPRSDKLIF	TGTGCTCTTGGGTTCCACCCACCAAGGTCCGATAAACTCATCTTT
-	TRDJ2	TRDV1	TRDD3	CALGDFLRGGYWALTAQLFF	TGTGCTCTTGGGGATTTCCTACGAGGGGGATACTGGGCTTTGACAGCACAACTCTTCTTT
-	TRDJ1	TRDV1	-	CALGALVLIPTSTGGATDKLIF	TGTGCTCTTGGGGCCTTGGTCCTTATTCCTACCTCGACTGGGGGGGCCACCGATAAACTCATCTTT
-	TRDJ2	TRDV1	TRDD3	CALGGGGDTAILTAQLFF	TGTGCTCTTGGGGGGGGGGGGGATACGGCGATCTTGACAGCACAACTCTTCTTT
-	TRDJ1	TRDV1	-	CALGRIFPLLWGVTDKLIF	TGTGCTCTTGGTCGCATCTTCCCCCTTTTGTGGGGGGTTACCGATAAACTCATCTTT